These T cell receptor beta chains were read from a single sample in a study of blood T cell repertoires in COVID-19. Profiled with immunoSEQ multiplex PCR; TCRdb holds only in-frame clones, not every one. The sample holds approximately 250,000 clones, approximately 85% seen once. The sequenced sample was peripheral blood. All receptors come from a woman of 80 years or more with COVID-19, enrolled during active disease. The CDR3 runs from the conserved cysteine through the conserved F or W. Fields, in order: V gene, CDR3 length, CDR3 protein.

>TRBV6-2/TRBV6-3|14
CASSSMGQSGELFF
>TRBV5-1|15
CASSAPLAGSNEQFF
>TRBV28|14
CASSLEQGGQPQHF
>TRBV6-5|12
CASSYSQGVKLF
>TRBV6-5|13
CASSKRGNTEAFF
>TRBV11-2|15
CASSFFQGSNSPLHF
>TRBV7-7|16
CASSMTTSGGQETQYF
>TRBV5-6|15
CASSLGLVGADTQYF
>TRBV24-1|15
CATSDFSTGGYGYTF
>TRBV5-4|15
CASSLDPRGVTEAFF
>TRBV19|14
CASKRRGRDEKLFF
>TRBV30|16
CAWSILGSGGDNEQFF
>TRBV6-5|15
CASSTRDRGAYGYTF
>TRBV5-6|15
CASSLSDRAGNTIYF
>TRBV2|14
CASSWDRAGEKLFF